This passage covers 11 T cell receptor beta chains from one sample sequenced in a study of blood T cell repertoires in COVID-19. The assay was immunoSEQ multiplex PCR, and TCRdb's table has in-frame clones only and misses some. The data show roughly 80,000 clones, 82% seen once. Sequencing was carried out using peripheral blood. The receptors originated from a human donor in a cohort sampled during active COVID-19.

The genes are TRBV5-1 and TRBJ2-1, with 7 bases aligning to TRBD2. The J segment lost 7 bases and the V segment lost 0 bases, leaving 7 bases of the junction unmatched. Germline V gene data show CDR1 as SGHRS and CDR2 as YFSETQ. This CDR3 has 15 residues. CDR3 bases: TGCGCCAGCAGCTTGGAGACTAGCCTGGGGAATGAGCAGTTCTTC. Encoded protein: CASSLETSLGNEQFF.

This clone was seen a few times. CDR3 sequence (DNA): TGTGCCAGTAGTAGTGGGGGCGCCCCATACTACAATGAGCAGTTCTTC. Its protein is CASSSGGAPYYNEQFF. The rearrangement links TRBV19 to TRBJ2-1; possibly TRBD1 for D (6 bases). This CDR3 has 16 amino acids. Trimming pared 4 bases from V and 3 bases from J, leaving 16 bases between. Germline lookup yields CDR1 LNHDA and CDR2 SQIVND (reference sequence).

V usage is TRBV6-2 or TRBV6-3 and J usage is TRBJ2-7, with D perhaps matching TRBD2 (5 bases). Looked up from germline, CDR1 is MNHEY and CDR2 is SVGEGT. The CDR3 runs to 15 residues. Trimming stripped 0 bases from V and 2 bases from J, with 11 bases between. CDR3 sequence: CASSYSTGVPYEQYF. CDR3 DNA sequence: TGTGCCAGCAGTTACTCGACCGGGGTACCCTACGAGCAGTACTTC.

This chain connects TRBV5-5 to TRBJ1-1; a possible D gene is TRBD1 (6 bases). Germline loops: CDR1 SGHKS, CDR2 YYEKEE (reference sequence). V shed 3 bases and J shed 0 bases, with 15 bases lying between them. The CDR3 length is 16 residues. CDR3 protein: CASSSHSGGLNTEAFF. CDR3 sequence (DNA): TGTGCCAGCAGCTCCCATTCGGGGGGCTTGAACACTGAAGCTTTCTTT.

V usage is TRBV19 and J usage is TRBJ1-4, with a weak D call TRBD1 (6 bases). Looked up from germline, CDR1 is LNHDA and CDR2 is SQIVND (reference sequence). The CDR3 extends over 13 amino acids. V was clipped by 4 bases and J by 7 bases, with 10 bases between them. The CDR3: CASSRGLLEKLFF. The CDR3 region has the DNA TGTGCCAGTAGTAGGGGGCTCCTTGAAAAACTGTTTTTT.

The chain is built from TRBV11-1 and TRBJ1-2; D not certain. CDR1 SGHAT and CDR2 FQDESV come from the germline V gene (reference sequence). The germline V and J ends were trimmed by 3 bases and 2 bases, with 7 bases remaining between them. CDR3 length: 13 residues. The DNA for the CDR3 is TGTGCCAGCAGCTTTGGGAGGAACTATGGCTACACCTTC. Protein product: CASSFGRNYGYTF.

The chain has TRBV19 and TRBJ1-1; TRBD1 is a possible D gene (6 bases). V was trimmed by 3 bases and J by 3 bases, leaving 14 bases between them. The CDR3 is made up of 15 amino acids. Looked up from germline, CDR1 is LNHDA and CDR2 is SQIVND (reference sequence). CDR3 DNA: TGTGCCAGTAGTATTATGGGGGCTGGGGACACTGAAGCTTTCTTT. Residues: CASSIMGAGDTEAFF.

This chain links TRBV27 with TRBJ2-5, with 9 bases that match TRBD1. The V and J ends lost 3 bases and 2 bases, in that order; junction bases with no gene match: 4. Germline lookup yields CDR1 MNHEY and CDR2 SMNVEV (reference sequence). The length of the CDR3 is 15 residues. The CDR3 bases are TGTGCCAGCAGTTTTTTAGGACAGGGGCAAGAGACCCAGTACTTC. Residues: CASSFLGQGQETQYF.

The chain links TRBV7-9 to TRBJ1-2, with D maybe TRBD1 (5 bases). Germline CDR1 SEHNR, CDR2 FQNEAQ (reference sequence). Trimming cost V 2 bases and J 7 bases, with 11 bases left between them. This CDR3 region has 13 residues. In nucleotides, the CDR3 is TGTGCCAGCAGCTTAAGCCGGGACTTTGGCTACACCTTC. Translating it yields CASSLSRDFGYTF.

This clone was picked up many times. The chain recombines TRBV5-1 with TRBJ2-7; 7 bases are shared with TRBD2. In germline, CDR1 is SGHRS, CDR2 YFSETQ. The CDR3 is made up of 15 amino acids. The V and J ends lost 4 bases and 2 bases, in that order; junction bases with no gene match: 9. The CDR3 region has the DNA TGCGCCAGCAGCCTGGCCGCCGGGGGGACCTACGAGCAGTACTTC. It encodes CASSLAAGGTYEQYF.

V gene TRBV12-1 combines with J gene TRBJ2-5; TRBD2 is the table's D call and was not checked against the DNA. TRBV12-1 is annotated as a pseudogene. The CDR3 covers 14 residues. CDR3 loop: CASSPDYKVKTQYF. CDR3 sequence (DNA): TGTGCCAGCAGCCCGGACTATAAAGTTAAGACCCAGTACTTC.